The clone carrying this T cell receptor (beta chain) was counted a single time. Method: immunoSEQ multiplex PCR; TCRdb's copy keeps in-frame clones and lacks some. The sample shows hundreds of thousands of clones, roughly 90% of them seen only once. These data belong to a study of Ad26.COV2.S vaccination and SARS-CoV-2 variants. V lost 1 base and J lost 5, with 18 bases in between. This CDR3 contains 16 residues. Germline CDR1 reads SGHAT; CDR2 reads FQNNGV. The treatment was: around 19 received Ad26.COV2.S at low or high dose, single or two shots; roughly five received placebo; per-sample allocation not given. All samples were drawn on day 63, counting from the first vaccine or placebo injection.

The chain couples TRBV11-2 to TRBJ2-7, with D possibly being TRBD1 or TRBD2 (5 bases each). This receptor was identified in a person aged 18-65 years who received the Ad26.COV2.S COVID-19 vaccine or a placebo. Specimen: peripheral blood, collected in a trial of Ad26.COV2.S vaccine versus placebo. CDR3 bases: TGTGCCAGCAGCTTAGGGGTTGGGGGACCCTTGGACGAGCAGTACTTC. Translated: CASSLGVGGPLDEQYF.